This TCR beta chain was recorded in a study of persistence of HIV-infected CD4 T cells. At the level of the study: Anti-CD3/anti-CD28 stimulation activated a higher proportion of cells than antigen stimulation, with lower memory fraction. Overall study findings and caveats: Degenerate expanded CDR3beta sequences were enriched among CMV- and Gag-responding cells.

The libraries were made with immunoSEQ version 4 in survey mode. The repertoire was sequenced with immunoSEQ multiplex PCR; TCRdb's copy has only in-frame clones and lacks some. The table has 40,000 or so clones, 88% seen once. Anti-CD3/anti-CD28 beads served as a nonspecific positive control stimulus. Responding CD4+ T cells were sorted by upregulation of both CD40 ligand and CD69. Suppressive ART was started during chronic HIV-1 infection in these adults. Donors had CD4+ T cell counts above 400 cells/uL and were CMV-seropositive. Notes on this clone: Its target is not known.

Germline loops: CDR1 SGHRS, CDR2 YFSETQ. The ends were cut back, 2 bases at V and 7 bases at J, with 18 bases in the middle. This CDR3 spans 16 amino acids. The clonotype comes from an adult woman with HIV who was CMV-seropositive. The sample was CD4+ T cells sorted from PBMCs after roughly 20-hour stimulation, taken from a patient who received antiretroviral therapy. The rearrangement uses TRBV5-1 and TRBJ1-4; maybe TRBD1 (5 bases). The CDR3 is CASSLTLGTLFEKLFF. The CDR3 DNA follows: TGCGCCAGCAGCTTAACTCTCGGGACCCTTTTTGAAAAACTGTTTTTT. Supplemented by reference TRBV5-1 and TRBJ1-4, the full variable domain reads KAGVTQTPRYLIKTRGQQVTLSCSPISGHRSVSWYQQTPGQGLQFLFEYFSETQRNKGNFPGRFSGRQFSNSRSEMNVSTLELGDSALYLCASSLTLGTLFEKLFFGSGTQLSVL.